In its sample, the clone carrying this TCR beta chain was seen once. V was clipped by 7 bases and J by 0 bases, with 17 bases between them. The CDR3 is 16 residues long. Germline CDR1 reads MNHNS; CDR2 reads SASEGT. Total RNA was extracted at no less than 6 micrograms per sample. This specimen comes from a study of blood T cells in healthy people across ages. Primed by a sample-barcoded 5' primer and a J-beta primer mix, a second PCR proceeded for 7 to 11 cycles. TCRdb re-called the 5' RACE reads through MiXCR, storing one row per CDR3 protein. This table holds some 1.5 million distinct CDR3 sequences, under 55% found once.

Sequencing was carried out using blood. The gene calls are TRBV6-1 and TRBJ2-3; unclear D gene. The source of this sequence is a woman younger than 35 in good health. CDR3 residues: CASTVIPEVSTDTQYF. CDR3 in DNA: TGTGCCAGCACCGTTATCCCGGAAGTAAGCACAGATACGCAGTATTTT.